This record covers a single TCR beta chain. Antigen specificity is unknown. The data were obtained in a study of response to subunit inactivated influenza vaccine. Study-level points and caveats: The authors put forward the suggestion that each seasonal influenza vaccination may bring in only a limited number of new T cells.

TCRdb used MiXCR to reprocess the RT-PCR reads, holding one entry per CDR3 protein. The profile shows approximately 530,000 distinct CDR3 sequences, 7.2% of them singletons. CDR3 length: 14 amino acids. Trimming at V came to 8 bases and at J to 4 bases, leaving 7 bases not matched to a gene. The chain links TRBV12-3 or TRBV12-4 to TRBJ2-1; 8 bases match TRBD2. The clonotype was recovered from a man between 45 and 75 years old who received an inactivated influenza vaccine. The sample in question was PBMCs from blood, obtained around 25 months after vaccination. Here the CDR3 DNA reads TGTGCCAGCCGCCTAGCGGGCCCTTACAATGAGCAGTTCTTC. This translates into CASRLAGPYNEQFF.